The 9 T cell receptor beta chains given below trace back to one sample, sequenced in a study of shared clonotypes between healthy human individuals. TCRdb keeps only in-frame clones here, not all; method: immunoSEQ multiplex PCR. In the table there are around 79,000 clones, roughly two thirds of which are singletons. The sequencing input was memory CD8+ T cells sorted from blood. Subset indicated: CD45RO+ cells pooled with CCR7-negative TemRA cells. The receptors here all came from a man aged 25 to 40 in good health.

This chain uses TRBV6-5 with TRBJ1-2; tentative D call: TRBD1 (5 bases). The CDR3 sequence is 15 residues long. The V end lost 5 bases, the J end lost 8 bases, and 21 bases lay between the germline ends. The V gene's germline CDR1 is MNHEY and CDR2 SVGAGI. The DNA for the CDR3 is TGTGCCAGCAGTGCAACGGACACACCCCAAGACGGCTACACCTTC. Protein sequence: CASSATDTPQDGYTF.

The chain employs TRBV9 and TRBJ2-3; tentative D call: TRBD1 (6 bases). The V gene lost 3 bases and the J gene lost 2 bases, with 13 bases spanning the gap. Germline CDR1 is SGDLS and CDR2 is YYNGEE. The CDR3 has 15 amino acids. CDR3 sequence: CASSADSPFTDTQYF. The DNA of the CDR3 is TGTGCCAGCAGCGCGGACAGCCCGTTCACAGATACGCAGTATTTT.

This chain joins TRBV7-2 and TRBJ2-7; 7 bases line up with TRBD1. Germline lookup yields CDR1 SGHTA and CDR2 FQGNSA. The CDR3 covers 15 residues. J gave up 0 bases and V 1 base, and 3 bases lay outside the gene matches. The DNA of the CDR3 is TGTGCCAGCAGCTTAGTTGGGGACAGCTCCTACGAGCAGTACTTC. Translated: CASSLVGDSSYEQYF.

This CDR3 is CASSVAVNTEAFF. Here the CDR3 DNA reads TGTGCCAGCAGCGTAGCAGTCAACACTGAAGCTTTCTTT. This rearrangement joins TRBV9 to TRBJ1-1; D gene unclear. Germline loops: CDR1 SGDLS, CDR2 YYNGEE. The CDR3 extends over 13 amino acids. Trimming took off 0 bases at V and 2 bases at J, with 5 bases between the two ends.

The count of this clone is one. The chain joins TRBV5-1 to TRBJ2-6; D might be TRBD2 (6 bases). The CDR3 is made up of 19 amino acids. The germline V gene has CDR1 SGHRS and CDR2 YFSETQ. V shed 4 bases and J shed 2 bases, with 22 bases lying between them. CDR3 in amino acids: CASSPLAPGSGAGANVLTF. The CDR3 nucleotides read TGCGCCAGCAGCCCACTTGCCCCGGGTTCGGGGGCTGGGGCCAACGTCCTGACTTTC.

V is TRBV30 and J is TRBJ2-5; D may be TRBD2 (6 bases). This CDR3 comprises 15 residues. With 0 bases removed from V and 7 bases from J, the gap between germline ends came to 18 bases. The germline V gene has CDR1 GTSNPN and CDR2 SVGIG (reference sequence). The CDR3 region is CAWSVHTFGGGTQYF. The CDR3 DNA follows: TGTGCCTGGAGTGTCCATACGTTCGGGGGTGGGACCCAGTACTTC.

This clone was counted a few times. The chain recombines TRBV7-8 with TRBJ2-2; 9 bases agree with TRBD1. The J segment lost 7 bases and the V segment lost 5 bases, leaving 8 bases of the junction unmatched. This CDR3 is built from 15 residues. In germline, CDR1 is SGHVS, CDR2 FQNEAQ. CDR3 DNA sequence: TGTGCCAGCAGCCCCGGGACAGGGAAGAGCGGGGAGCTGTTTTTT. Its protein is CASSPGTGKSGELFF.

The chain has TRBV9 and TRBJ1-1; D is perhaps TRBD1 (5 bases). The CDR3 consists of 14 residues. Looked up from germline, CDR1 is SGDLS and CDR2 is YYNGEE. The V end was cut by 0 bases, the J end by 1 base, with 7 bases between. The CDR3 is CASSVEGQNTEAFF. For the CDR3, the DNA is TGTGCCAGCAGCGTAGAAGGACAGAACACTGAAGCTTTCTTT.

This chain links TRBV7-8 with TRBJ2-4; 8 positions match TRBD1. The CDR3 is 14 residues long. The V segment lost 5 bases and the J segment 3 bases; nucleotides outside the gene matches: 3. CDR1 and CDR2 from the germline V gene are SGHVS and FQNEAQ. CDR3 protein: CASSLTGDKNIQYF. As DNA, the CDR3 is TGTGCCAGCAGCCTGACAGGGGACAAAAACATTCAGTACTTC.